This entry lists 30 T cell receptor beta chains sequenced from one sample in a study of human T cells and chemical hapten exposure. Time point of the sample: patch test 3, about 24 weeks after DPC sensitization. Treatment of the sample: therapeutic diphenylcyclopropenone sensitization with weekly scalp DPC. TCRdb re-derived calls from the RACE reads in MiXCR, one entry per CDR3 protein. The sample has some 90,000 distinct CDR3 sequences, about a tenth seen once. The sample in question was whole blood, obtained in connection with sensitization to the hapten diphenylcyclopropenone (DPC). The receptors originated from a woman in her thirties with alopecia areata. Some clones in this sample may be carry-over from other donors' samples.

This clonotype showed up many times. V usage is TRBV20-1 and J usage is TRBJ1-1; D gene ambiguous. Germline V lookup: CDR1 DFQATT, CDR2 SNEGSKA (reference sequence). Deletions cut 0 bases from V and 2 bases from J, with 1 base between. This CDR3 region has 11 residues. The CDR3 protein is CSARENTEAFF. The CDR3 DNA is TGCAGTGCTAGAGAAAACACTGAAGCTTTCTTT.

This chain joins TRBV11-3 and TRBJ2-1, with 12 bases that match TRBD2. The CDR3 is 14 amino acids. The V segment lost 5 bases and the J segment 9 bases; nucleotides outside the gene matches: 5. Germline CDR1 SGHNT, CDR2 YENEEA. CDR3 sequence reads: CASSTSGRRGEQFF. The CDR3, as DNA: TGTGCCAGCAGCACTAGCGGGAGGCGTGGTGAGCAGTTCTTC.

This clonotype occurred many times. The gene calls are TRBV28 and TRBJ2-4; TRBD1 matches 10 bases. Germline V gene data show CDR1 as MDHEN and CDR2 as SYDVKM. The CDR3 totals 19 residues. V shed 5 bases, J shed 0 bases, and the junction held 13 bases outside the gene matches. This CDR3 reads CASSQDRGRGDVAKNIQYF. In DNA form, the CDR3 reads TGTGCCAGCAGTCAAGACAGGGGGCGAGGGGATGTAGCCAAAAACATTCAGTACTTC. The variable domain in full, with the rest retrieved from reference TRBV28 and TRBJ2-4, is DVKVTQSSRYLVKRTGEKVFLECVQDMDHENMFWYRQDPGLGLRLIYFSYDVKMKEKGDIPEGYSVSREKKERFSLILESASTNQTSMYLCASSQDRGRGDVAKNIQYFGAGTRLSVL.

This clonotype showed up just a few times. The V call is TRBV5-1, the J call TRBJ2-5, with 9 bases aligning to TRBD1. This CDR3 contains 13 residues. V trimming: 2 bases; J trimming: 5 bases; junction bases outside the gene matches: 1. Germline assignment: CDR1 SGHRS and CDR2 YFSETQ. The CDR3 loop reads CASSFGQGETQYF. CDR3 nucleotides: TGCGCCAGCAGCTTCGGACAGGGGGAGACCCAGTACTTC.

This chain joins TRBV28 and TRBJ2-2; D is perhaps TRBD2 (6 bases). Germline assignment: CDR1 MDHEN and CDR2 SYDVKM. V lost 6 bases, J lost 1 base, and 12 bases lay in between. The CDR3 has 15 residues. The CDR3 loop reads CASSLSGLNTGELFF. For the CDR3, the DNA is TGTGCCAGCAGCCTTAGCGGATTGAACACCGGGGAGCTGTTTTTT.

A few counts support this clonotype. The chain uses TRBV20-1 and TRBJ2-7; 8 bases are shared with TRBD1. The CDR3 runs 15 residues. V dropped 3 bases and J dropped 5; count of bases not matched to a gene: 12. Germline V gene lookup returns CDR1 DFQATT and CDR2 SNEGSKA (reference sequence). The CDR3 nucleotides read TGCAGTGCTAGGGTCGTCAGGACAGGGCTCAACGAGCAGTACTTC. Residues: CSARVVRTGLNEQYF.

This clonotype was detected many times. This chain links TRBV12-3 or TRBV12-4 with TRBJ1-5, with 7 bases lining up with TRBD1. Trimming at V came to 2 bases and at J to 6 bases, leaving 10 bases not matched to a gene. This CDR3 has 16 amino acids. The CDR3 is CASSLQAGGRSQPQHF. CDR3 DNA: TGTGCCAGCAGTTTACAGGCAGGGGGAAGGAGTCAGCCCCAGCATTTT.

At least ten counts were recorded for this clonotype. The gene calls are TRBV12-3 or TRBV12-4 and TRBJ1-2; D not resolved. Trimming pared 5 bases from V and 6 bases from J, leaving 13 bases between. The CDR3 consists of 13 residues. The CDR3 reads CASSPRARNGYTF. The CDR3, as DNA: TGTGCCAGCAGTCCCCGGGCCCGCAATGGCTACACCTTC.

The chain joins TRBV28 to TRBJ2-3, with 9 positions matching TRBD2. The ends lost 4 bases at V and 0 bases at J; junction bases unmatched: 8. CDR1 is MDHEN, CDR2 SYDVKM, per germline. This CDR3 has 17 residues. The CDR3 DNA reads TGTGCCAGCAGTTCGGCGAGCGGGGGGCCTAGCACAGATACGCAGTATTTT. It encodes CASSSASGGPSTDTQYF.

This clonotype was counted at least ten times. The rearrangement links TRBV6-1 to TRBJ1-4; D is unresolved. V was shortened by 6 bases and J by 7 bases, with 24 bases between the two germline ends. Germline values: CDR1 MNHNS, CDR2 SASEGT. The CDR3 spans 17 residues. CDR3 protein: CASSQDSLFGSGEKLFF. CDR3 in DNA: TGTGCCAGCAGCCAGGATTCTCTGTTTGGATCGGGTGAAAAACTGTTTTTT.

This clonotype showed up many times. The chain has TRBV4-1 and TRBJ2-7; D remains unclear. Germline V CDR1 and CDR2: MGHRA, YSYEKL. The CDR3 has 13 residues. V was trimmed by 1 base and J by 6 bases, leaving 10 bases between them. CDR3: CASSQVPRSEQYV. In DNA form, the CDR3 reads TGCGCCAGCAGCCAAGTCCCTAGATCCGAGCAGTACGTC.

This clonotype was counted at least ten times. The rearrangement uses TRBV24-1 and TRBJ2-7, with 16 bases lining up with TRBD2. This CDR3 comprises 21 residues. The V segment lost 2 bases and the J segment 4 bases; nucleotides outside the gene matches: 16. Germline loops: CDR1 KGHDR, CDR2 SFDVKD. CDR3 residues: CATSDSRTGTSGRATRYEQYF. The DNA for the CDR3 is TGTGCCACCAGTGATTCACGAACCGGGACTAGCGGGAGGGCCACAAGGTACGAGCAGTACTTC.

This clonotype was detected a few times. This chain uses TRBV6-2 or TRBV6-3 with TRBJ2-2; 7 bases match TRBD2. The CDR3 sequence is 16 residues long. The germline V gene has CDR1 MNHEY and CDR2 SVGEGT. The ends lost 8 bases at V and 5 bases at J; junction bases unmatched: 14. The CDR3 sequence is CASAIVGGRWTGELFF. The CDR3 coding sequence is TGTGCCAGCGCCATCGTTGGCGGGAGATGGACCGGGGAGCTGTTTTTT.

This clonotype has at least ten counts. This chain joins TRBV15 and TRBJ1-1; D not resolved. The CDR3 runs 15 residues. The germline V gene has CDR1 LNHNV and CDR2 YYDKDF (reference sequence). Trimming stripped 0 bases from V and 1 base from J, with 9 bases between. In nucleotides, the CDR3 is TGTGCCACCAGCAGAGAAGACACGGGGAACACTGAAGCTTTCTTT. The encoded protein is CATSREDTGNTEAFF.

A remark on this clonotype: A read error may be the cause here, since a much bigger clone is one base away. V is TRBV6-5 and J is TRBJ1-1; D is unresolved. Germline V CDR1 and CDR2: MNHEY, SVGAGI. This CDR3 spans 15 amino acids. CDR3 amino acids: CASSLLILGNIEAFF. Written as DNA, the CDR3 is TGTGCCAGCAGTCTCCTTATATTGGGGAACATTGAAGCTTTCTTT.

This clonotype was observed many times. The chain recombines TRBV6-5 with TRBJ2-3; TRBD2 matches 11 bases. The CDR3 runs to 16 residues. Germline V gene sequence: CDR1 MNHEY, CDR2 SVGAGI. V gave up 5 bases and J gave up 2 bases; unmatched junction bases: 6. The CDR3 DNA is TGTGCCAGCAGTCCAGTGACTAGCGGGGACACAGATACGCAGTATTTT. This encodes CASSPVTSGDTDTQYF.

This clonotype occurred many times. The chain combines TRBV28 with TRBJ1-4, with a tentative D call TRBD1 (6 bases). V lost 7 bases and J 5 bases, leaving 14 bases between the germline ends. This CDR3 has 14 amino acids. Germline CDR1 and CDR2: MDHEN and SYDVKM. In DNA form, the CDR3 reads TGTGCCAGCAAGGGAGGGGGGGTGAATGAAAAACTGTTTTTT. It is translated as CASKGGGVNEKLFF.

Only a few counts were recorded for this clonotype. The V call is TRBV12-3 or TRBV12-4, the J call TRBJ2-1; TRBD2 matches 11 bases. This CDR3 is built from 20 residues. Losses at the gene ends were 2 bases for V and 0 bases for J; bases not matched to a gene: 12. As DNA, the CDR3 is TGTGCCAGCAGTTTAATTGGCCTAGCGGGAGGTTCCCACTCCTACAATGAGCAGTTCTTC. Its translation: CASSLIGLAGGSHSYNEQFF.

The gene calls are TRBV27 and TRBJ2-7; D is possibly TRBD1 (5 bases). V shed 5 bases and J shed 6 bases, with 20 bases lying between them. This CDR3 region has 15 residues. Germline CDR1 MNHEY, CDR2 SMNVEV (reference sequence). The CDR3 spells CASSVTRQRGSEQYF. The CDR3 DNA follows: TGTGCCAGCAGTGTCACCCGACAGCGCGGTAGCGAGCAGTACTTC.

The gene calls are TRBV25-1 and TRBJ1-1; D remains unclear. The CDR3 is 15 amino acids. The V gene's germline CDR1 is MGHDK and CDR2 SYGVNS. V was pared by 5 bases and J by 5 bases, with 18 bases between. CDR3 region: CASSKKLRLGTEAFF. CDR3 DNA: TGTGCCAGCAGTAAGAAGTTGAGATTGGGGACTGAAGCTTTCTTT. The whole variable domain, remainder taken from reference TRBV25-1 and TRBJ1-1, is EADIYQTPRYLVIGTGKKITLECSQTMGHDKMYWYQQDPGMELHLIHYSYGVNSTEKGDLSSESTVSRIRTEHFPLTLESARPSHTSQYLCASSKKLRLGTEAFFGQGTRLTVV.

This clonotype was counted ten times or more. CDR3: CASSQDSNSGANVLTF. DNA for the CDR3: TGCGCCAGCAGCCAAGATAGCAATTCTGGGGCCAACGTCCTGACTTTC. The chain carries TRBV4-3 and TRBJ2-6; D unclear. Between the trimmed V and J ends, which lost 0 bases and 1 base, there was a span of 7 bases. Germline-derived CDR1 and CDR2 are LGHNA and YSLEER. This CDR3 region has 16 residues.

The rearrangement links TRBV27 to TRBJ2-2; weak D call: TRBD1 (5 bases). V dropped 5 bases and J dropped 2 bases, with 24 bases sitting between them. CDR1 is MNHEY, CDR2 SMNVEV, per germline (reference sequence). This CDR3 has 19 amino acids. The DNA of the CDR3 is TGTGCCAGCAGTCCCCTCGTGCAGGGCTTACTCCATAACACCGGGGAGCTGTTTTTT. Protein product: CASSPLVQGLLHNTGELFF.

In its sample, this clonotype was seen many times. V and J are TRBV7-9 and TRBJ2-1; D is unclear. Germline-derived CDR1 and CDR2 are SEHNR and FQNEAQ (reference sequence). The CDR3 is made up of 13 amino acids. The V gene lost 7 bases and the J gene lost 6 bases, with 13 bases spanning the gap. CDR3 nucleotide sequence: TGTGCCAGCACCCTCACCGGGCGCAATGAGCAGTTCTTC. Translating gives CASTLTGRNEQFF.

In its sample, this clonotype was seen many times. DNA for the CDR3: TGTGCCAGTAGCGACGGGGCCAACGTCCTGACTTTC. Its translation is CASSDGANVLTF. The V gene is TRBV19, the J gene TRBJ2-6; D remains ambiguous. The CDR3 covers 12 residues. V lost 6 bases, J lost 4 bases, and 4 bases lay in between. Germline lookup yields CDR1 LNHDA and CDR2 SQIVND (reference sequence).

At least ten counts were recorded for this clonotype. The chain uses TRBV7-2 and TRBJ2-3; 10 bases map to TRBD2. CDR1 SGHTA and CDR2 FQGNSA come from the germline V gene. This CDR3 spans 15 amino acids. Unmatched junction bases numbered 5, after V lost 5 bases and J lost 3 bases. CDR3: CASSPSGSWTDTQYF. In DNA, the CDR3 is TGTGCCAGCAGCCCTAGCGGGAGTTGGACAGATACGCAGTATTTT.

This clonotype showed up many times. This rearrangement joins TRBV29-1 to TRBJ1-2; 9 bases fit TRBD1. In germline, CDR1 is SQVTM, CDR2 ANQGSEA. V trimming: 6 bases; J trimming: 7 bases; junction bases outside the gene matches: 15. The CDR3 runs to 15 residues. CDR3 residues: CSVAPGQGALSGYTF. In DNA form, the CDR3 reads TGCAGCGTGGCACCGGGACAGGGTGCACTGAGTGGCTACACCTTC. Complete variable domain (other parts from reference TRBV29-1 and TRBJ1-2): SAVISQKPSRDICQRGTSLTIQCQVDSQVTMMFWYRQQPGQSLTLIATANQGSEATYESGFVIDKFPISRPNLTFSTLTVSNMSPEDSSIYLCSVAPGQGALSGYTFGSGTRLTVV.

This clonotype occurred many times. V and J are TRBV28 and TRBJ1-6, with a tentative D call TRBD1 (5 bases). The CDR3 has 16 amino acids. Germline CDR1 MDHEN, CDR2 SYDVKM. V was clipped by 7 bases and J by 3 bases, with 16 bases between them. This CDR3 is CASTRKGTSYNSPLHF. The CDR3 DNA follows: TGTGCCAGCACCAGGAAAGGGACCAGCTATAATTCACCCCTCCACTTT.

This clonotype was recorded many times. The chain uses TRBV28 and TRBJ1-1; no reliable D call. The CDR3 spans 14 residues. From germline, CDR1 is MDHEN and CDR2 SYDVKM. Deletions cut 2 bases from V and 1 base from J, with 8 bases between. In DNA, the CDR3 is TGTGCCAGCAGTTTACCGGGTTCGAACACTGAAGCTTTCTTT. Translated, it gives CASSLPGSNTEAFF.

The chain carries TRBV20-1 and TRBJ2-7; 12 nucleotides agree with TRBD2. CDR3 length: 15 amino acids. Germline V gene data show CDR1 as DFQATT and CDR2 as SNEGSKA (reference sequence). V lost 2 bases and J lost 5; bases outside the gene matches: 7. CDR3 loop: CSARRPLAGGNEQYF. The CDR3 DNA reads TGCAGTGCTAGACGCCCCCTAGCGGGAGGGAACGAGCAGTACTTC.

This clonotype was observed a handful of times. The genes are TRBV20-1 and TRBJ2-1; TRBD1 agrees at 9 bases. Per the germline V gene, CDR1 is DFQATT and CDR2 is SNEGSKA (reference sequence). The CDR3 is 15 residues long. The V and J ends lost 6 bases and 9 bases, in that order; junction bases with no gene match: 15. For the CDR3, the DNA is TGCAGTGCCCCCCGACGGGGACAGGGTCTGAGTGAGCAGTTCTTC. This encodes CSAPRRGQGLSEQFF.